A selection of T cell receptor beta chains follows, all from one sample in a study of blood T cell repertoires in COVID-19. Measured with immunoSEQ multiplex PCR; TCRdb has only the in-frame clones, and not every one. The data show under 450,000 clones, 80% to 90% seen once. Sequenced: peripheral blood. The receptors originated from a woman aged 55-70 years with COVID-19, enrolled during active disease. Both conserved end residues are part of each CDR3. Fields, in order: D gene, V gene, clone size, J gene, CDR3 protein, CDR3 DNA. A D gene is named only where the DNA matches it firmly. Some rows have no size entry. The others give once, few or many, or a class for an expanded clone.

>TRBD2|TRBV11-2|-|TRBJ2-7
CASSFERGDPYEQYF
TGTGCCAGCAGCTTCGAGCGGGGGGACCCCTACGAGCAGTACTTC
>-|TRBV18|-|TRBJ2-5
CASSPARHRGEETQYF
TGTGCCAGCTCACCGGCACGCCACCGGGGTGAAGAGACCCAGTACTTC
>-|TRBV30|-|TRBJ2-1
CAWGNPRAGEQFF
TGTGCCTGGGGTAACCCGAGGGCAGGTGAGCAGTTCTTC
>-|TRBV4-1|once|TRBJ1-4
CASSQLGDRGEKLFF
TGCGCCAGCAGCCAACTAGGAGACCGCGGAGAAAAACTGTTTTTT
>-|TRBV7-6|-|TRBJ1-2
CASSPGMAANYGYTF
TGTGCCAGCAGCCCTGGCATGGCGGCTAACTATGGCTACACCTTC
>-|TRBV3-1/TRBV3-2|-|TRBJ1-5
CASTQDNWEGVDQPQHF
TGTGCCAGCACCCAAGATAATTGGGAGGGAGTCGATCAGCCCCAGCATTTT
>TRBD1|TRBV7-6|-|TRBJ1-2
CASSQGQGVINYGYTF
TGTGCCAGCAGCCAAGGACAGGGGGTTATTAACTATGGCTACACCTTC
>-|TRBV6-5|-|TRBJ1-2
CATLLRGGDGYTF
TGTGCCACCCTGTTGCGGGGTGGGGATGGCTACACCTTC
>-|TRBV11-2|-|TRBJ1-2
CASSSTGNYGYTF
TGTGCCAGCAGCTCCACAGGGAACTATGGCTACACCTTC
>-|TRBV6-6|-|TRBJ1-2
CASSITDGYTF
TGTGCCAGCAGTATAACAGATGGCTACACCTTC
>TRBD1|TRBV18|-|TRBJ1-2
CASSLGTGGRNYGYTF
TGTGCCAGCTCACTTGGGACAGGGGGCAGGAACTATGGCTACACCTTC
>TRBD1|TRBV29-1|-|TRBJ1-1
CSVGQGIGTEAFF
TGCAGCGTCGGACAGGGGATCGGCACTGAAGCTTTCTTT
>-|TRBV3-1/TRBV3-2|-|TRBJ2-3
CASSQADTQYF
TGTGCCAGCAGCCAAGCGGATACGCAGTATTTT
>TRBD1|TRBV5-8|-|TRBJ1-1
CASDRTGNQYTEAFF
TGTGCCAGCGACCGGACAGGGAATCAGTACACTGAAGCTTTCTTT